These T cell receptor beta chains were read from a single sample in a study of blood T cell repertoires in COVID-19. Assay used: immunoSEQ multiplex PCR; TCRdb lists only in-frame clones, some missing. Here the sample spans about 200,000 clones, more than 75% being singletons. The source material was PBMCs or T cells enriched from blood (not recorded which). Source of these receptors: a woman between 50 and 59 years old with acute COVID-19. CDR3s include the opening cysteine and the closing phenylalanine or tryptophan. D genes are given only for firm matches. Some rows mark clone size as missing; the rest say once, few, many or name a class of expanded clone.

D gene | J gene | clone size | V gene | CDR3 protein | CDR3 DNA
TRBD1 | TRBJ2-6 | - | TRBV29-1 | CSAGQGSGANVLTF | TGCAGCGCCGGACAGGGCTCTGGGGCCAACGTCCTGACTTTC
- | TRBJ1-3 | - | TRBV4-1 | CASRSGLNSGNTIYF | TGCGCCAGCAGAAGCGGTCTGAACTCTGGAAACACCATATATTTT
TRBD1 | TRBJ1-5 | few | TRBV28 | CASKQLTGLGLVGNQPQHF | TGTGCCAGCAAACAGTTGACAGGGTTGGGCTTGGTTGGCAATCAGCCCCAGCATTTT
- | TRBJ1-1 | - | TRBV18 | CASSPTRDTEAFF | TGTGCCAGCTCACCTACTCGGGACACTGAAGCTTTCTTT
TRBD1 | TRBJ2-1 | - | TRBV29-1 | CSGNAGQGTGGQFF | TGCAGCGGTAACGCGGGACAGGGCACTGGTGGGCAGTTCTTC
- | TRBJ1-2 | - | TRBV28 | CASSLVEGGNLYGYTF | TGTGCCAGCAGTTTAGTAGAAGGCGGGAATCTCTATGGCTACACCTTC
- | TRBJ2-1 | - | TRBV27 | CASRPTRRDNEQFF | TGTGCCAGCCGACCTACGAGGAGGGACAATGAGCAGTTCTTC
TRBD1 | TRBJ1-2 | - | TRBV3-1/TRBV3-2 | CASSQVRTGQPYGYTF | TGTGCCAGCAGCCAGGTCCGTACGGGACAGCCCTATGGCTACACCTTC
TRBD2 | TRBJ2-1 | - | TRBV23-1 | CASSHGRGLARSYNEQFF | TGCGCCAGCAGTCATGGCCGGGGACTAGCGCGCTCCTACAATGAGCAGTTCTTC
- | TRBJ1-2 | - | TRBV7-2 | CASSLGPQQPYGYTF | TGTGCCAGCAGCTTAGGGCCCCAACAGCCTTATGGCTACACCTTC
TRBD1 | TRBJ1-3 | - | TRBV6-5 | CASRTGPGNTIYF | TGTGCCAGCAGGACAGGGCCGGGAAACACCATATATTTT
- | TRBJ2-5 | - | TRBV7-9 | CASSLFSGPSQETQYF | TGTGCCAGCAGCTTGTTCTCAGGGCCTTCCCAAGAGACCCAGTACTTC
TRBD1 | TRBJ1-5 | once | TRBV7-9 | CASSHQGDNQPQHF | TGTGCCAGCAGCCACCAGGGGGACAATCAGCCCCAGCATTTT
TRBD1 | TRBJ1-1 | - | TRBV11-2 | CASSLALGTGGGKEAFF | TGTGCCAGCAGCTTAGCCCTCGGGACAGGGGGTGGAAAGGAAGCTTTCTTT
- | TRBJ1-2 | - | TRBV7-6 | CASSSRGAGYTF | TGTGCCAGCAGCTCCCGGGGGGCTGGCTACACCTTC
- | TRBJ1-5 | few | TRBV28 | CASRATRGGSNQPQHF | TGTGCCAGCAGAGCCACTAGAGGAGGGAGCAATCAGCCCCAGCATTTT
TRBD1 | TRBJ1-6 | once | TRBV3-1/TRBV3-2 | CASSLRQGAYNSPLHF | TGTGCCAGCAGCCTAAGACAGGGGGCCTATAATTCACCCCTCCACTTT
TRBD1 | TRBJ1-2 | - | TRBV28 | CASRQWTGGIYGYTF | TGTGCCAGCAGACAATGGACAGGGGGTATCTATGGCTACACCTTC
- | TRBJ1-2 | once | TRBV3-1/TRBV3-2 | CASSQDLAGGRSTNYGYTF | TGTGCCAGCAGCCAAGATTTAGCGGGGGGACGGTCGACTAACTATGGCTACACCTTC
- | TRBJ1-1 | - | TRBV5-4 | CASSEEGLGTEAFF | TGTGCCAGCAGTGAGGAGGGGTTAGGCACTGAAGCTTTCTTT
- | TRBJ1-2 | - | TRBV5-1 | CASSPTDRRGYTF | TGCGCCAGCAGCCCGACAGATCGACGTGGCTACACCTTC
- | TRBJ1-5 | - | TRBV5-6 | CASSLGTENQPQHF | TGTGCCAGCAGCTTGGGAACGGAGAATCAGCCCCAGCATTTT
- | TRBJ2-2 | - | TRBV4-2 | CASSQVGGQNTGELFF | TGTGCCAGCAGCCAAGTCGGGGGGCAGAACACCGGGGAGCTGTTTTTT
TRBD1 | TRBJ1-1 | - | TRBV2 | CASRGQGVEAFF | TGTGCCAGCAGGGGACAGGGGGTTGAAGCTTTCTTT
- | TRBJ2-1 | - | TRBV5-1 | CASSSGEAGYEQFF | TGCGCCAGCAGCAGTGGGGAGGCGGGTTATGAGCAGTTCTTC
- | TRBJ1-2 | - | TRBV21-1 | CASSKAHIRGRCSYGYTF | TGTGCCAGCAGCAAAGCGCACATTAGGGGGCGCTGTAGCTATGGCTACACCTTC
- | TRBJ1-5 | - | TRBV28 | CASRTIYSNQPQHF | TGTGCCAGCCGGACAATCTATAGCAATCAGCCCCAGCATTTT
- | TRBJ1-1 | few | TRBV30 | CAWGGSIFTEAFF | TGTGCCTGGGGGGGGAGTATTTTCACTGAAGCTTTCTTT
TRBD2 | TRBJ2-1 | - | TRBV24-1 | CATEGGGDEQFF | TGTGCCACCGAGGGCGGGGGGGATGAGCAGTTCTTC
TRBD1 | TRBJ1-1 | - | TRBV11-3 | CASSLQGGMATEAFF | TGTGCCAGCAGCTTACAGGGGGGAATGGCCACTGAAGCTTTCTTT